This T cell receptor (beta chain) was found in a study of CD8+CD57+ T cells in acquired aplastic anemia. Profiling of TCR beta VDJ combinations and CDR3 sequences used genomic DNA as template. One entry per CDR3 protein, called by TCRdb with MiXCR from the reads. Found here are 120,000 or so distinct CDR3 sequences, over 30% of them singletons; the top ten hold over 2%. Many counts were recorded for this clonotype. Its specificity is unknown. V was clipped by 0 bases and J by 3 bases, with 13 bases between them. The CDR3 covers 15 residues. Germline V gives CDR1 DFQATT, CDR2 SNEGSKA (reference sequence). Points from the study as a whole: Some 31 CD8+ CDR3 sequences were shared between patients and controls.

Whoever was chosen for sequencing had shown CD8+CD57+ cell expansion by flow cytometry. Every patient was diagnosed with severe acquired aplastic anemia. Sequencing was performed on sorted CD4+, CD8+, or CD8+CD57+ T cells (not recorded which) from PBMCs. The J gene is TRBJ2-3, the V gene TRBV20-1; a possible D gene is TRBD2 (6 bases). The TCR was taken from a human donor with aplastic anemia. In DNA, the CDR3 is TGCAGTGCTAGAGATCTGGCGGGAACGACAGATACGCAGTATTTT. Its protein is CSARDLAGTTDTQYF.